The 18 T cell receptor beta chains presented below share a single source sample, sequenced in a study of cytomegalovirus exposure and HLA in healthy donors. Here immunoSEQ multiplex PCR was the method, and the copy in TCRdb shows in-frame clones only, minus some. The table records around 300,000 clones, around 87% of them present only once. Sequencing input: PBMCs. The receptor source for this set is a woman between 18 and 30 years old in good health and CMV-seronegative.

The V call is TRBV5-4, the J call TRBJ2-7, with 7 bases matching TRBD1. Germline V gene lookup returns CDR1 SGHNT and CDR2 YYREEE (reference sequence). The CDR3 is 13 residues long. Losses at the gene ends were 2 bases for V and 6 bases for J; bases not matched to a gene: 5. The CDR3 spells CASSFSRGSEQYF. DNA for the CDR3: TGTGCCAGCAGCTTTTCCAGGGGGAGCGAGCAGTACTTC.

V gene TRBV6-1 combines with J gene TRBJ2-3; a possible D gene is TRBD2 (6 bases). This CDR3 is 12 amino acids long. Germline V gives CDR1 MNHNS, CDR2 SASEGT. V lost 5 bases to trimming and J lost 8 bases, with 11 bases between them. CDR3 bases: TGTGCCAGCAGTCCCCAGGGAGGTACGCAGTATTTT. Translating it yields CASSPQGGTQYF.

This chain uses TRBV2 with TRBJ1-1; D is uncertain. The V gene lost 6 bases and the J gene lost 4 bases, with 12 bases spanning the gap. This CDR3 contains 13 residues. Germline CDR1 SNHLY, CDR2 FYNNEI. The CDR3 DNA reads as TGTGCCAGCAGAAATGAACTCGGCACTGAAGCTTTCTTT. Protein: CASRNELGTEAFF. Together with reference TRBV2 and TRBJ1-1, the CDR3 gives the full variable domain: EPEVTQTPSHQVTQMGQEVILRCVPISNHLYFYWYRQILGQKVEFLVSFYNNEISEKSEIFDDQFSVERPDGSNFTLKIRSTKLEDSAMYFCASRNELGTEAFFGQGTRLTVV.

This clone was observed once. This chain connects TRBV28 to TRBJ2-3; TRBD1 aligns across 12 bases. Germline loops: CDR1 MDHEN, CDR2 SYDVKM. This CDR3 has 15 residues. V shed 5 bases, J shed 4 bases, and the junction held 4 bases outside the gene matches. The CDR3 region has the DNA TGTGCCAGCAGTCCGGGACAGGGGGCATCAGATACGCAGTATTTT. Translated: CASSPGQGASDTQYF.

This clone was counted a single time. This chain uses TRBV19 with TRBJ1-2; D perhaps matches TRBD1 (6 bases). V was cut by 5 bases and J by 4 bases, with 8 bases left in between. Germline lookup yields CDR1 LNHDA and CDR2 SQIVND (reference sequence). This CDR3 is built from 12 residues. CDR3 nucleotides: TGTGCCAGTAGTCTACAGGGCTATGGCTACACCTTC. Translating gives CASSLQGYGYTF.

The chain combines TRBV28 with TRBJ2-7; 9 bases map to TRBD2. Germline V CDR1 and CDR2: MDHEN, SYDVKM. The CDR3 consists of 14 residues. The V segment lost 2 bases and the J segment 3 bases; nucleotides outside the gene matches: 2. CDR3 amino acids: CASSLASGIYEQYF. The CDR3 bases are TGTGCCAGCAGTTTAGCTAGCGGGATCTACGAGCAGTACTTC.

The chain is built from TRBV11-1 and TRBJ1-2; TRBD1 matches 9 bases. The CDR3 runs to 14 residues. With V trimmed by 4 bases and J by 3 bases, 3 bases remained unmatched. Germline V lookup: CDR1 SGHAT, CDR2 FQDESV (reference sequence). For the CDR3, the DNA is TGTGCCAGCAGCTCTGGACAGGGGTACTATGGCTACACCTTC. Its translation is CASSSGQGYYGYTF.

This chain connects TRBV10-3 to TRBJ2-7, with 15 nucleotides matching TRBD2. Germline V CDR1 and CDR2: ENHRY, SYGVKD. With 10 bases clipped from V and 4 bases from J, the junction kept 8 bases outside the gene matches. The CDR3 runs to 15 residues. CDR3 region: CASGMGTSGRYEQYF. CDR3 sequence (DNA): TGTGCCAGCGGAATGGGGACTAGCGGGAGGTACGAGCAGTACTTC.

The chain is built from TRBV6-1 and TRBJ2-2; D not resolved. Trimming stripped 7 bases from V and 6 bases from J, with 15 bases between. The CDR3 totals 14 residues. Germline CDR1 and CDR2: MNHNS and SASEGT. The CDR3 sequence is CASKSDPGPGELFF. The CDR3 nucleotides are TGTGCCAGCAAGAGTGACCCTGGGCCCGGGGAGCTGTTTTTT.

The chain recombines TRBV2 with TRBJ2-7, with D perhaps TRBD1 (6 bases). V shed 9 bases and J shed 0 bases, with 15 bases lying between them. The V gene's germline CDR1 is SNHLY and CDR2 FYNNEI. The CDR3 sequence is 14 residues long. The CDR3, as DNA: TGTGCCAGTCGAAACGGACAGAACTCCTACGAGCAGTACTTC. Its translation is CASRNGQNSYEQYF.

This chain links TRBV27 with TRBJ1-5, with unresolved D. The V and J ends lost 6 bases and 0 bases respectively, with 6 bases between them. Germline CDR1 reads MNHEY; CDR2 reads SMNVEV (reference sequence). The CDR3 consists of 13 residues. CDR3 amino acids: CASRRLSNQPQHF. CDR3 DNA sequence: TGTGCCAGCAGGCGACTTAGCAATCAGCCCCAGCATTTT.

The chain links TRBV28 to TRBJ2-3; 7 positions agree with TRBD1. The CDR3 runs to 14 residues. Germline V CDR1 and CDR2: MDHEN, SYDVKM. Trimming took 6 bases from V and 0 from J; bases not matched to a gene: 3. The CDR3 loop is CASRRQGSTDTQYF. In DNA, the CDR3 is TGTGCCAGCAGAAGACAGGGCAGCACAGATACGCAGTATTTT.

The table lists this clone with a count of one. The V call is TRBV28, the J call TRBJ1-2, with 9 bases identical to TRBD1. CDR1 is MDHEN, CDR2 SYDVKM, per germline. The CDR3 is made up of 14 amino acids. The V segment lost 2 bases and the J segment 5 bases; nucleotides outside the gene matches: 3. CDR3 sequence: CASSLTGGRYGYTF. The CDR3 nucleotides read TGTGCCAGCAGTTTAACAGGGGGCCGATATGGCTACACCTTC.

The CDR3 loop reads CARSRDRGSNQPQHF. DNA for the CDR3: TGTGCCAGAAGCCGGGACAGGGGAAGCAATCAGCCCCAGCATTTT. V usage is TRBV7-5 and J usage is TRBJ1-5; the table's TRBD1 call for D was not verified on the DNA. TRBV7-5 is marked as a pseudogene. This CDR3 region has 15 residues.

The chain combines TRBV28 with TRBJ2-3, with D maybe TRBD2 (6 bases). CDR1 MDHEN and CDR2 SYDVKM come from the germline V gene. The ends were cut back, 4 bases at V and 4 bases at J, with 12 bases in the middle. The CDR3 consists of 14 residues. The CDR3 DNA is TGTGCCAGCAGTTCCCTGGGACTTTCAGATACGCAGTATTTT. This translates into CASSSLGLSDTQYF.

V is TRBV6-1 and J is TRBJ2-7; possibly TRBD1 for D (6 bases). Trimming took off 3 bases at V and 5 bases at J, with 17 bases between the two ends. The CDR3 loop spans 15 amino acids. The germline V gene encodes CDR1 MNHNS and CDR2 SASEGT. The CDR3 DNA sequence: TGTGCCAGCAGTGACAGGGGTTTTAGGGGTGACGAGCAGTACTTC. Encoded protein: CASSDRGFRGDEQYF.

The genes are TRBV15 and TRBJ2-5; D might be TRBD1 (6 bases). CDR1 and CDR2 (germline): LNHNV, YYDKDF (reference sequence). The CDR3 runs 14 residues. V was cut by 6 bases and J by 3 bases, with 14 bases left in between. In DNA form, the CDR3 reads TGTGCCACCAGACAGGGAGACGGAGAAGAGACCCAGTACTTC. Its protein is CATRQGDGEETQYF.

This chain uses TRBV2 with TRBJ2-5, with TRBD2 identical over 7 bases. The V gene's germline CDR1 is SNHLY and CDR2 FYNNEI. There are 14 residues in the CDR3. The V and J ends lost 4 bases and 0 bases, in that order; junction bases with no gene match: 2. The CDR3: CASSVLADQETQYF. As DNA, the CDR3 is TGTGCCAGCAGTGTTCTAGCGGACCAAGAGACCCAGTACTTC. Complete variable domain (other parts from reference TRBV2 and TRBJ2-5): EPEVTQTPSHQVTQMGQEVILRCVPISNHLYFYWYRQILGQKVEFLVSFYNNEISEKSEIFDDQFSVERPDGSNFTLKIRSTKLEDSAMYFCASSVLADQETQYFGPGTRLLVL.